Sequencing of this T cell receptor beta chain was carried out in a study of T cell responses to AZD1222 COVID-19 vaccine. The study, taken as a whole, reports: Spike-specific TCR repertoires showed rising breadth and depth after two AZD1222 doses.

Profiled with immunoSEQ multiplex PCR; TCRdb holds only in-frame clones, not every one. The data show about 140,000 clones, 80% to 95% seen once. A single count supports this clone. Its target is not known. CDR3 length: 14 residues. Germline V CDR1 and CDR2: MNHNY, SVGAGI (reference sequence). J was trimmed by 7 bases and V by 6 bases; bases with no gene match: 5. This chain connects TRBV6-6 to TRBJ2-1; 11 positions match TRBD1. The input for sequencing was peripheral blood, taken on day 0 of AZD1222 vaccination. The sequence came from an adult in good health. The CDR3: CASSLGQGGNEQFF. The CDR3 coding sequence is TGTGCCAGCAGCTTGGGACAGGGGGGTAATGAGCAGTTCTTC.